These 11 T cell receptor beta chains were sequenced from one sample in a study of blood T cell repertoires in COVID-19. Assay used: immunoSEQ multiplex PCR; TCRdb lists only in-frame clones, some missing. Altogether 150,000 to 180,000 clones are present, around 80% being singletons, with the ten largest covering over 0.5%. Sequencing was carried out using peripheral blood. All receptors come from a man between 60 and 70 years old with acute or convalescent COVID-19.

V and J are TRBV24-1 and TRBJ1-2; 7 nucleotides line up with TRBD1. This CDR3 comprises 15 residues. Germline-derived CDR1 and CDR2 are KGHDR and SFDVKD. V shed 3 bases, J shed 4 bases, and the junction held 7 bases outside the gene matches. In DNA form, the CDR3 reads TGTGCCACCAGTGATACGACAGGGCCGGCCTATGGCTACACCTTC. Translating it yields CATSDTTGPAYGYTF.

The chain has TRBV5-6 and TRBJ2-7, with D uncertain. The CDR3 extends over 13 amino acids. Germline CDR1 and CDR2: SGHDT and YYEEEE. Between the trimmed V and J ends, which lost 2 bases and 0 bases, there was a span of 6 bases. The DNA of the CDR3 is TGTGCCAGCAGCTTCGACACCTCCTACGAGCAGTACTTC. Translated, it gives CASSFDTSYEQYF.

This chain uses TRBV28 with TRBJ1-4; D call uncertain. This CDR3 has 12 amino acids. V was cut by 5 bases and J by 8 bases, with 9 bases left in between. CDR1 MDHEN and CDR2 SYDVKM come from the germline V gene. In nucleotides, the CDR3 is TGTGCCAGCAGTGCCCCGGGGGAAAAACTGTTTTTT. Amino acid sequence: CASSAPGEKLFF.

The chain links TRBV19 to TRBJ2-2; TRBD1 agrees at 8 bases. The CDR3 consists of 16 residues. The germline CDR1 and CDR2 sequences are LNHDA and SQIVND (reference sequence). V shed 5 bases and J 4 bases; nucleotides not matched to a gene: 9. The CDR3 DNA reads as TGTGCCAGTAGTCGACCGACAGGGGCTGGCACCGGGGAGCTGTTTTTT. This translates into CASSRPTGAGTGELFF.

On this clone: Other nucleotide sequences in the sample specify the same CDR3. The CDR3 bases are TGTGCCAGCTCACCACGGACAGTTAACACTGAAGCTTTCTTT. Protein: CASSPRTVNTEAFF. V and J are TRBV18 and TRBJ1-1; the D gene is possibly TRBD1 (6 bases). The germline V gene has CDR1 KGHSH and CDR2 LQKENI. Between the trimmed V and J ends, which lost 1 base and 2 bases, there was a span of 8 bases. This CDR3 region has 14 residues.

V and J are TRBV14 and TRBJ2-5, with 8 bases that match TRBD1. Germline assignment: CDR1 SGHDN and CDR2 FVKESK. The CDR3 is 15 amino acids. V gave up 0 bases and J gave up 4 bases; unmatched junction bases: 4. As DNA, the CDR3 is TGTGCCAGCAGCCAAGATAGGACAGGGACAGAGACCCAGTACTTC. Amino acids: CASSQDRTGTETQYF. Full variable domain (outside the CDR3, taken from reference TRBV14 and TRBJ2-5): EAGVTQFPSHSVIEKGQTVTLRCDPISGHDNLYWYRRVMGKEIKFLLHFVKESKQDESGMPNNRFLAERTGGTYSTLKVQPAELEDSGVYFCASSQDRTGTETQYFGPGTRLLVL.

CDR3 DNA: TGTGCCAGCAGGCCCACTAGCGGGGGTGAGACCCAGTACTTC. Translation: CASRPTSGGETQYF. The rearrangement uses TRBV7-8 and TRBJ2-5; 11 bases match TRBD2. Looked up from germline, CDR1 is SGHVS and CDR2 is FQNEAQ. This CDR3 is 14 amino acids long. V was pared by 6 bases and J by 5 bases, with 5 bases of the junction left unmatched. The full variable domain, in which reference TRBV7-8 and TRBJ2-5 provide the parts outside the CDR3, is GAGVSQSPRYKVAKRGQDVALRCDPISGHVSLFWYQQALGQGPEFLTYFQNEAQLDKSGLPSDRFFAERPEGSVSTLKIQRTQQEDSAVYLCASRPTSGGETQYFGPGTRLLVL.

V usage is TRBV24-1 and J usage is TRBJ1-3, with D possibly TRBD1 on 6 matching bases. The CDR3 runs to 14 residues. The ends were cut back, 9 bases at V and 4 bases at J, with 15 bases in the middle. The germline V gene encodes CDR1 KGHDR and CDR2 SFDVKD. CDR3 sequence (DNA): TGTGCCACCTCACTGAGGGGGTCCGGAAACACCATATATTTT. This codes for CATSLRGSGNTIYF.

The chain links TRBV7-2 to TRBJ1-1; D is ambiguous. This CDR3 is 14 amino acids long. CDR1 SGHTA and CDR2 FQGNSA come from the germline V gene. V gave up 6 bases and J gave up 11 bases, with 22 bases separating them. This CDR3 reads CASRHRHPPIRAFF. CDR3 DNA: TGTGCCAGCAGACACCGCCACCCCCCGATCAGGGCTTTCTTT.

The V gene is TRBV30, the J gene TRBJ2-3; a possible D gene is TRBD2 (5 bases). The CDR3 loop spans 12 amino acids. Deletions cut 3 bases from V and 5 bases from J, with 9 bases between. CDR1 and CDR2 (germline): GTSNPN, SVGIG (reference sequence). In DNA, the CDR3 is TGTGCCTGGAGCGGCGGAGGAGATACGCAGTATTTT. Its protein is CAWSGGGDTQYF. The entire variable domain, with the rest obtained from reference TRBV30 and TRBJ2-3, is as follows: SQTIHQWPATLVQPVGSPLSLECTVEGTSNPNLYWYRQAAGRGLQLLFYSVGIGQISSEVPQNLSASRPQDRQFILSSKKLLLSDSGFYLCAWSGGGDTQYFGPGTRLTVL.

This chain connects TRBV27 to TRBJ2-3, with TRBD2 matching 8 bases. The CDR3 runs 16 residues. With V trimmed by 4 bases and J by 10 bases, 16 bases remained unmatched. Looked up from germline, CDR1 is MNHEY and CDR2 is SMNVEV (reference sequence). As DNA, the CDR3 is TGTGCCAGCAGTTCCGCGGGGGGCCTCGCCGGAAGCCCGCAGTATTTT. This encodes CASSSAGGLAGSPQYF.